Listed here are 25 T cell receptor beta chains from one sample, sequenced in a study of control samples from healthy donors and cancer patients. Some clones are missing from TCRdb's copy, which holds only in-frame ones; the method was immunoSEQ multiplex PCR. The table shows approximately 76,000 clones, with around 83% occurring only once. The sample was PBMCs. The receptors shown here come from a man in his 60s with head and neck cancer.

In its sample, this clone was seen once. V usage is TRBV7-9 and J usage is TRBJ1-1; possibly TRBD1 for D (5 bases). CDR1 and CDR2 (germline): SEHNR, FQNEAQ (reference sequence). This CDR3 spans 14 amino acids. V was pared by 5 bases and J by 6 bases, with 16 bases between. Here the CDR3 reads CASSPLGGSSEAFF. The DNA of the CDR3 is TGTGCCAGCAGCCCTCTCGGGGGTTCTTCTGAAGCTTTCTTT.

The genes are TRBV4-1 and TRBJ2-7; D gene unclear. Germline assignment: CDR1 MGHRA and CDR2 YSYEKL. The CDR3 contains 13 residues. Trimming removed 2 bases at V and 6 bases at J, with 11 bases between. The CDR3: CASSQLQRLEQYF. In DNA form, the CDR3 reads TGCGCCAGCAGCCAATTACAGCGACTCGAGCAGTACTTC.

This clone appeared many times. The CDR3 sequence: CASSLRTSVTPYEQYF. Here the CDR3 DNA reads TGTGCCAGCAGCTTACGGACTAGCGTAACACCCTACGAGCAGTACTTC. The chain links TRBV5-6 to TRBJ2-7; 9 bases map to TRBD2. The CDR3 is made up of 16 amino acids. Trimming removed 2 bases from V and 2 bases from J; junction bases left unmatched: 8. In germline, CDR1 is SGHDT, CDR2 YYEEEE.

The chain couples TRBV18 to TRBJ1-4; D uncertain. The V end lost 2 bases, the J end lost 8 bases, and 9 bases lay between the germline ends. Per the germline V gene, CDR1 is KGHSH and CDR2 is LQKENI. This CDR3 spans 13 amino acids. Here the CDR3 DNA reads TGTGCCAGCTCACCATCCCTAGGAGAAAAACTGTTTTTT. Its translation: CASSPSLGEKLFF.

Of note for this clone: This same CDR3 is encoded by further DNA sequences in the sample. This rearrangement joins TRBV28 to TRBJ2-1; 8 bases match TRBD2. Germline V gene data show CDR1 as MDHEN and CDR2 as SYDVKM. The J segment lost 11 bases and the V segment lost 7 bases, leaving 10 bases of the junction unmatched. This CDR3 has 13 residues. The CDR3 sequence is CASKRVGGGKQFF. The CDR3 bases are TGTGCCAGCAAAAGGGTGGGCGGGGGGAAGCAGTTCTTC.

DNA for the CDR3: TGTGCCAGCAGTTGGGGCCCAGATACGCAGTATTTT. It specifies CASSWGPDTQYF. The chain combines TRBV12-3 or TRBV12-4 with TRBJ2-3, with TRBD1 as a possible D gene (5 bases). V was trimmed by 4 bases and J by 4 bases, leaving 6 bases between them. The CDR3 sequence is 12 residues long.

This chain links TRBV6-5 with TRBJ2-5, with no clear D. The V and J ends lost 7 bases and 2 bases respectively, with 11 bases between them. CDR1 is MNHEY, CDR2 SVGAGI, per germline. The CDR3 totals 13 residues. The DNA of the CDR3 is TGTGCCAGCACCCGGGTCCCTCAAGAGACCCAGTACTTC. This encodes CASTRVPQETQYF.

The chain recombines TRBV3-1 (or the pseudogene TRBV3-2) with TRBJ2-1; 7 nucleotides line up with TRBD2. The germline CDR1 and CDR2 sequences are LGHDT and YNNKEL (reference sequence). This CDR3 has 13 amino acids. Trimming removed 2 bases from V and 12 bases from J; junction bases left unmatched: 7. CDR3: CASSQKGREVQFF. The CDR3 DNA reads TGTGCCAGCAGCCAAAAAGGTCGGGAGGTGCAGTTCTTC.

The chain employs TRBV11-2 and TRBJ2-7; D gene unclear. V was clipped by 5 bases and J by 0 bases, with 11 bases between them. The germline V gene has CDR1 SGHAT and CDR2 FQNNGV. The length of the CDR3 is 14 residues. CDR3 nucleotides: TGTGCCAGCAGCCCTATGTATAGCTCCTACGAGCAGTACTTC. Protein: CASSPMYSSYEQYF.

This chain links TRBV19 with TRBJ2-7; TRBD1 is a possible D gene (6 bases). This CDR3 is built from 14 residues. V lost 2 bases, J lost 2 bases, and 10 bases lay in between. Germline assignment: CDR1 LNHDA and CDR2 SQIVND (reference sequence). In DNA form, the CDR3 reads TGTGCCAGTAGTATACAACAGGGTGCCTACGAGCAGTACTTC. Its translation is CASSIQQGAYEQYF.

The rearrangement joins TRBV5-4 to TRBJ1-1, with no clear D. Germline V gene data show CDR1 as SGHNT and CDR2 as YYREEE (reference sequence). The V gene lost 0 bases and the J gene lost 2 bases, with 11 bases spanning the gap. The CDR3 totals 15 residues. This CDR3 is CASSLAQAGNTEAFF. In DNA form, the CDR3 reads TGTGCCAGCAGCTTGGCCCAGGCCGGAAACACTGAAGCTTTCTTT.

The V and J genes are TRBV5-1 and TRBJ2-7; D may be TRBD1 or TRBD2 (6 bases each). V lost 0 bases, J lost 0 bases, and 16 bases lay in between. The CDR3 is 17 amino acids. The germline V gene has CDR1 SGHRS and CDR2 YFSETQ. CDR3 nucleotides: TGCGCCAGCAGCTTGGGGGGGGCCAATAACCCCTCCTACGAGCAGTACTTC. Encoded protein: CASSLGGANNPSYEQYF. The full variable domain, completed using reference TRBV5-1 and TRBJ2-7, is KAGVTQTPRYLIKTRGQQVTLSCSPISGHRSVSWYQQTPGQGLQFLFEYFSETQRNKGNFPGRFSGRQFSNSRSEMNVSTLELGDSALYLCASSLGGANNPSYEQYFGPGTRLTVT.

The chain links TRBV27 to TRBJ1-2, with 8 bases that match TRBD1. The CDR3 is 15 amino acids. With 3 bases clipped from V and 0 bases from J, the junction kept 3 bases outside the gene matches. Germline CDR1 and CDR2: MNHEY and SMNVEV (reference sequence). DNA for the CDR3: TGTGCCAGCAGTTTCAGGGGGCAACCTAACTATGGCTACACCTTC. This encodes CASSFRGQPNYGYTF.

The gene calls are TRBV4-2 and TRBJ1-4; TRBD1 matches 9 bases. CDR1 is LGHNA, CDR2 YNFKEQ, per germline. V shed 0 bases, J shed 5 bases, and the junction held 4 bases outside the gene matches. The CDR3 extends over 16 amino acids. CDR3 amino acids: CASSQDKTGGNEKLFF. DNA of the CDR3: TGTGCCAGCAGCCAAGATAAGACAGGGGGGAATGAAAAACTGTTTTTT.

The gene calls are TRBV6-5 and TRBJ1-3; D is unclear. The CDR3 extends over 16 amino acids. The germline CDR1 and CDR2 sequences are MNHEY and SVGAGI. The V end lost 0 bases, the J end lost 0 bases, and 9 bases lay between the germline ends. The CDR3: CASSYSGRSSGNTIYF. The CDR3 DNA reads TGTGCCAGCAGTTACTCAGGACGGTCCTCTGGAAACACCATATATTTT.

This rearrangement joins TRBV10-3 to TRBJ1-4; D call uncertain. V dropped 2 bases and J dropped 8 bases, with 9 bases sitting between them. Germline V gene lookup returns CDR1 ENHRY and CDR2 SYGVKD. There are 13 residues in the CDR3. CDR3 nucleotides: TGTGCCATCAGTGAGATCGGTGGCGAAAAACTGTTTTTT. Amino acid sequence: CAISEIGGEKLFF.

This chain uses TRBV7-9 with TRBJ1-6; TRBD1 matches at 9 bases. The CDR3 is made up of 16 amino acids. After removal of 0 bases from V and 7 bases from J, the junction contained 4 bases not matched to a gene. Germline lookup yields CDR1 SEHNR and CDR2 FQNEAQ (reference sequence). CDR3 sequence (DNA): TGTGCCAGCAGCTTAGCTGGGACAGGGCGGAATTCACCCCTCCACTTT. Residues: CASSLAGTGRNSPLHF.

This rearrangement joins TRBV5-1 to TRBJ1-2, with D tentatively TRBD1 (5 bases). The CDR3 spans 15 residues. Germline V gene sequence: CDR1 SGHRS, CDR2 YFSETQ. Trimming removed 4 bases from V and 4 bases from J, with 17 bases in between. This CDR3 reads CASSTTGGSSYGYTF. DNA of the CDR3: TGCGCCAGCAGCACTACTGGGGGGTCGAGCTATGGCTACACCTTC.

This chain joins TRBV28 and TRBJ1-1; no clear D. The CDR3 is 11 amino acids. From germline, CDR1 is MDHEN and CDR2 SYDVKM. Trimming left V 8 bases short and J 3 bases short, with 7 bases between. The CDR3 nucleotides are TGTGCCAGCGGCGTATACACTGAAGCTTTCTTT. Protein product: CASGVYTEAFF.

This clone was counted only a few times. The rearrangement uses TRBV6-5 and TRBJ1-2; D remains ambiguous. CDR3 length: 15 residues. V dropped 5 bases and J dropped 4 bases, with 17 bases sitting between them. In germline, CDR1 is MNHEY, CDR2 SVGAGI. The CDR3: CASSPGPGGIYGYTF. The CDR3 nucleotides read TGTGCCAGCAGTCCCGGCCCGGGAGGGATCTATGGCTACACCTTC.

This clone was detected once. The chain recombines TRBV7-9 with TRBJ2-7, with D possibly matching TRBD2 (5 bases). The CDR3 runs to 12 residues. Trimming shortened V by 4 bases and J by 5 bases, and 9 bases separated the two germline ends. CDR1 SEHNR and CDR2 FQNEAQ come from the germline V gene (reference sequence). The chain's CDR3 is CASSSSGDEQYF. The CDR3 DNA follows: TGTGCCAGCAGCTCCTCCGGGGACGAGCAGTACTTC. The entire variable domain, with the rest obtained from reference TRBV7-9 and TRBJ2-7, is as follows: DTGVSQNPRHKITKRGQNVTFRCDPISEHNRLYWYRQTLGQGPEFLTYFQNEAQLEKSRLLSDRFSAERPKGSFSTLEIQRTEQGDSAMYLCASSSSGDEQYFGPGTRLTVT.

This rearrangement joins TRBV3-1 (or the pseudogene TRBV3-2) to TRBJ2-1, with TRBD2 matching 8 bases. With 5 bases clipped from V and 2 bases from J, the junction kept 8 bases outside the gene matches. The V gene's germline CDR1 is LGHDT and CDR2 YNNKEL (reference sequence). The CDR3 runs 16 residues. The CDR3 region has the DNA TGTGCCAGCAGCTCTCGTGCCGGGAGGGCCTACAATGAGCAGTTCTTC. Residues: CASSSRAGRAYNEQFF.

The chain joins TRBV7-6 to TRBJ1-5; D call uncertain. Germline V CDR1 and CDR2: SGHVS, FNYEAQ. This CDR3 spans 12 amino acids. Deletions cut 1 base from V and 6 bases from J, with 4 bases between. This CDR3 reads CASSLVGQPQHF. The CDR3 nucleotides are TGTGCCAGCAGCTTAGTTGGTCAGCCCCAGCATTTT. The variable domain in full, with the rest retrieved from reference TRBV7-6 and TRBJ1-5, is GAGVSQSPRYKVTKRGQDVALRCDPISGHVSLYWYRQALGQGPEFLTYFNYEAQQDKSGLPNDRFSAERPEGSISTLTIQRTEQRDSAMYRCASSLVGQPQHFGDGTRLSIL.

This chain connects TRBV28 to TRBJ1-6; D unclear. In germline, CDR1 is MDHEN, CDR2 SYDVKM. CDR3 length: 12 residues. The V end lost 3 bases, the J end lost 10 bases, and 7 bases lay between the germline ends. The CDR3 loop reads CASSFLGSPLHF. In nucleotides, the CDR3 is TGTGCCAGCAGTTTTCTAGGGTCACCCCTCCACTTT.

The rearrangement uses TRBV5-1 and TRBJ2-5; 14 bases line up with TRBD2. The V segment lost 3 bases and the J segment 4 bases; nucleotides outside the gene matches: 2. CDR1 and CDR2 from the germline V gene are SGHRS and YFSETQ. This CDR3 comprises 15 residues. The CDR3 coding sequence is TGCGCCAGCAGCTGGGGACTAGCGGGAGCAGAGACCCAGTACTTC. It codes for CASSWGLAGAETQYF. The variable domain in full, with the rest retrieved from reference TRBV5-1 and TRBJ2-5, is KAGVTQTPRYLIKTRGQQVTLSCSPISGHRSVSWYQQTPGQGLQFLFEYFSETQRNKGNFPGRFSGRQFSNSRSEMNVSTLELGDSALYLCASSWGLAGAETQYFGPGTRLLVL.